The clone carrying this T cell receptor (beta chain) occurred a few times. The target antigen is unknown. PCR used 60 Vbeta primers and 13 Jbeta primers. Sequenced by immunoSEQ multiplex PCR; TCRdb stores in-frame clones only, minus some. The sample consists of fewer than 200,000 clones, around 77% of them appearing once. The sample originates from a study of cytomegalovirus exposure and HLA in healthy donors. As for the study in general: Researchers found that just over 80% of some 400 genotyped donors fell within the Caucasian-associated ancestry cluster.

Trimming cost V 5 bases and J 9 bases, with 17 bases left between them. The CDR3 consists of 14 residues. The germline CDR1 and CDR2 sequences are SGHVS and FNYEAQ. General study findings and limits: A later analysis associated under 20,000 TCR beta sequences with HLA alleles at a 0.05 false discovery rate.

This clonotype was sampled from a man aged 60 to 69 in good health and CMV-seronegative. Sequenced: PBMCs. The V gene is TRBV7-6, the J gene TRBJ2-1, with a weak D call TRBD2 (5 bases). In DNA, the CDR3 is TGTGCCAGCAGCCCCCGGACTGGACCGGGTGAGCAGTTCTTC. Protein sequence: CASSPRTGPGEQFF.